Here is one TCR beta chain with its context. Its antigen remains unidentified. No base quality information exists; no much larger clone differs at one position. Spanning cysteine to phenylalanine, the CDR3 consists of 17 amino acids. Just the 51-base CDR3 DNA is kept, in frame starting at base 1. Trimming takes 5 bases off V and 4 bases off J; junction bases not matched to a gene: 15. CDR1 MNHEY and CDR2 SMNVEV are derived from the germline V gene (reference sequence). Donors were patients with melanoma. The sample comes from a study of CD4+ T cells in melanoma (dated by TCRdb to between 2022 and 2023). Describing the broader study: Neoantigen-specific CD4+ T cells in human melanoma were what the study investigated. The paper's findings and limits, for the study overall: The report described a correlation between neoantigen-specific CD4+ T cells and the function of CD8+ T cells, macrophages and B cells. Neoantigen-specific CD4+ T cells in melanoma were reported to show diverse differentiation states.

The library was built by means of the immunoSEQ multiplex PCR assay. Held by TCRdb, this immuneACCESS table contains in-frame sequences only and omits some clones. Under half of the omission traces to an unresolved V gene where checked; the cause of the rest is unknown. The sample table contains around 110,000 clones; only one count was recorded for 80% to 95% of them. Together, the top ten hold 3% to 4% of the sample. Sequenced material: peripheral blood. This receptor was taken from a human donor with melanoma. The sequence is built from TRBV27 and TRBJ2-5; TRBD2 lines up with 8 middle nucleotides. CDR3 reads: CASSRASGQIRLETQYF. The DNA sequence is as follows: TGTGCCAGCAGTAGGGCTAGCGGGCAAATCCGCCTAGAGACCCAGTACTTC.